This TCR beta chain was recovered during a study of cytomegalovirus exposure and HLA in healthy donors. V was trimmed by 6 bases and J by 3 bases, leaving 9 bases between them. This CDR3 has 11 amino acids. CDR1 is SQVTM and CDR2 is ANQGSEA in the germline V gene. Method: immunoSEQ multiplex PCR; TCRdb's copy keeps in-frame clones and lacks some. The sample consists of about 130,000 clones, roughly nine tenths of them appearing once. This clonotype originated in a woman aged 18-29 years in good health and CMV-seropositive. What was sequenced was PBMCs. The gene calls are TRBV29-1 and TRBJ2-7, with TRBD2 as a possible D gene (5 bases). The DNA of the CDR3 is TGCAGCGTCCTCGCGGGCTACGAGCAGTACTTC. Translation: CSVLAGYEQYF.